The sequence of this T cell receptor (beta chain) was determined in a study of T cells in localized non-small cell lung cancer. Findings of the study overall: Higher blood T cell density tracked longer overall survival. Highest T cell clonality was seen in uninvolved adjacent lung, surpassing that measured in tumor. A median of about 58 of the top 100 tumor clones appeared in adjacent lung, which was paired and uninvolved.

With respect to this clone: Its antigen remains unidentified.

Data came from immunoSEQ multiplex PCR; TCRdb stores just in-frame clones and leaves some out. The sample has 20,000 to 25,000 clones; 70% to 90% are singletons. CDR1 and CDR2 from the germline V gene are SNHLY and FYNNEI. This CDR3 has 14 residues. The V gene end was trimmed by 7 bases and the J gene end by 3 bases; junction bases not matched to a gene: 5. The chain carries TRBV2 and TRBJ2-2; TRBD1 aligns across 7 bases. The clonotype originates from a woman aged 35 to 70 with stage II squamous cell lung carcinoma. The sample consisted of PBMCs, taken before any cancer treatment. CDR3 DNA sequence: TGTGCCAGCACGCCTCAGGGGGACACCGGGGAGCTGTTTTTT. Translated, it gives CASTPQGDTGELFF.